This T cell receptor (beta chain) was recovered during a study of T-cell reconstitution after alpha-beta-depleted transplantation in children. Unique molecular identifiers were built into the TCRbeta library. Via MiXCR, TCRdb re-called the PCR reads, giving one row per CDR3 protein. The data show around 450,000 distinct CDR3 sequences, 15% to 20% seen once. Findings of the study overall: T-cell numbers and diversity one year post-transplant derived largely from freshly generated T cells. Roughly two months post-transplant, alpha-beta T cells reportedly originated from several hundred graft clones that had expanded. Where some patients showed high TCRbeta diversity at day 60, it came from recipient T cells and thymic progenitors that had survived.

V dropped 2 bases and J dropped 0 bases, with 14 bases sitting between them. Per the germline V gene, CDR1 is MNHEY and CDR2 is SVGAGI. The CDR3 spans 18 residues. This clonotype was seen a few times. Its antigen remains unknown. The sequenced sample was PBMCs, mostly from graft donor cells, obtained 360 days after TCRalphabeta/CD19-depleted stem cell transplant. The chain combines TRBV6-5 with TRBJ2-6; D may be TRBD2 (5 bases). The source of this sequence is a boy under two years old who had a stem cell transplant for Wiskott-Aldrich syndrome, so the T cells may come from the graft donor. CDR3 sequence reads: CASSYGSGRNSGANVLTF. CDR3 DNA sequence: TGTGCCAGCAGTTACGGGAGTGGCAGGAACTCTGGGGCCAACGTCCTGACTTTC.